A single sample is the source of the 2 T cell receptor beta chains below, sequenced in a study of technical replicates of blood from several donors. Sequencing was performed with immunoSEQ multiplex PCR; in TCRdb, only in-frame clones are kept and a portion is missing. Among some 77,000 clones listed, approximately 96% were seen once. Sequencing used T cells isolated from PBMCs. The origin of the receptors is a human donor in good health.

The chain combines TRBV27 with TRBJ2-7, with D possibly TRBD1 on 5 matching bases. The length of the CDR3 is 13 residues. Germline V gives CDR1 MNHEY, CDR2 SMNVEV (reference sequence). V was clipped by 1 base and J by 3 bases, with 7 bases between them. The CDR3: CASSLLGVYEQYF. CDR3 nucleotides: TGTGCCAGCAGTTTATTAGGGGTCTACGAGCAGTACTTC.

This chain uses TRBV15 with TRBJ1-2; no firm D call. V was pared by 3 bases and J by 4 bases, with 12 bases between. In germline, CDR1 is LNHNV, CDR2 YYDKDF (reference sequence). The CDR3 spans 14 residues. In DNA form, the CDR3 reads TGTGCCACCAGCAGTTTCCGCACTCTCTATGGCTACACCTTC. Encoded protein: CATSSFRTLYGYTF.